Below, 6 T cell receptor beta chains from the same sample are listed, as sequenced in a study of T cells after yellow fever vaccination. In TCRdb, the 5' RACE reads were re-called with MiXCR into one record per CDR3 protein. Of around 350,000 distinct CDR3 sequences in the sample, roughly 6.2% were seen once. Sequencing used PBMCs, obtained 5 days after the yellow fever booster vaccination. The receptors were gathered from a young man who received the YFV17D yellow fever vaccine.

V usage is TRBV2 and J usage is TRBJ1-1; the D gene is possibly TRBD1 (5 bases). Trimming removed 3 bases from V and 1 base from J, with 12 bases in between. The CDR3 length is 15 residues. Germline lookup yields CDR1 SNHLY and CDR2 FYNNEI. This CDR3 is CASSEVRVENTEAFF. CDR3 DNA sequence: TGTGCCAGCAGTGAGGTCAGGGTCGAGAACACTGAAGCTTTCTTT.

In its sample, this clonotype was seen many times. The genes are TRBV5-1 and TRBJ2-7, with no clear D. The length of the CDR3 is 11 residues. Germline assignment: CDR1 SGHRS and CDR2 YFSETQ. V lost 6 bases and J lost 5, with 9 bases in between. DNA for the CDR3: TGCGCCAGCAACTCGTGGGACGAGCAGTACTTC. Translated, it gives CASNSWDEQYF.

This clonotype was found a few times. The chain has TRBV20-1 and TRBJ2-1, with D maybe TRBD1 (5 bases). Germline CDR1 and CDR2: DFQATT and SNEGSKA (reference sequence). Trimming took off 0 bases at V and 6 bases at J, with 12 bases between the two ends. The CDR3 loop spans 14 amino acids. The CDR3 sequence is CSARDPWGLNEQFF. CDR3 DNA: TGCAGTGCTAGAGATCCCTGGGGCCTCAATGAGCAGTTCTTC.

The chain couples TRBV27 to TRBJ2-3; a weak D match, TRBD2 (6 bases). CDR3 length: 15 residues. From germline, CDR1 is MNHEY and CDR2 SMNVEV (reference sequence). Trimming left V 3 bases short and J 1 base short, with 11 bases between. The CDR3 sequence is CASSFASSGTDTQYF. Written as DNA, the CDR3 is TGTGCCAGCAGTTTTGCGTCTAGCGGCACAGATACGCAGTATTTT.

The chain combines TRBV7-2 with TRBJ2-7; D is unresolved. In germline, CDR1 is SGHTA, CDR2 FQGNSA. The germline V and J ends were trimmed by 4 bases and 4 bases, with 17 bases remaining between them. The CDR3 is 15 residues long. This CDR3 is CASSSQSGLTYEQYF. The CDR3 region has the DNA TGTGCCAGCAGCTCCCAGAGTGGCCTTACTTACGAGCAGTACTTC.

This clonotype has ten or more counts. The chain joins TRBV5-1 to TRBJ2-7; a weak D match, TRBD2 (6 bases). V lost 4 bases and J 4 bases, leaving 18 bases between the germline ends. The germline CDR1 and CDR2 sequences are SGHRS and YFSETQ. This CDR3 region has 15 residues. CDR3 amino acids: CASSRTGTFTYEQYF. The CDR3 region has the DNA TGCGCCAGCAGCCGAACCGGGACTTTCACGTACGAGCAGTACTTC.